Listed here are 25 T cell receptor beta chains from one sample, sequenced in a study of neurological immune-mediated disorders. TCRdb re-called the 5' RACE reads with MiXCR, one entry per CDR3 protein. The data show about 60,000 distinct CDR3 sequences, less than 4% seen once. The sequenced sample consisted of PBMCs. These TCRs come from a woman between 50 and 59 years old with multiple sclerosis.

The chain combines TRBV7-2 with TRBJ1-1; D gene unclear. Looked up from germline, CDR1 is SGHTA and CDR2 is FQGNSA. V was cut by 1 base and J by 1 base, with 7 bases left in between. This CDR3 region has 14 residues. In DNA, the CDR3 is TGTGCCAGCAGCTTAGGGGTAACGAACACTGAAGCTTTCTTT. It is translated as CASSLGVTNTEAFF.

This clonotype was seen many times. This chain connects TRBV6-2 or TRBV6-3 to TRBJ2-7, with a weak D call TRBD2 (6 bases). There are 16 residues in the CDR3. Trimming left V 5 bases short and J 4 bases short, with 21 bases between. The germline CDR1 and CDR2 sequences are MNHEY and SVGEGT. CDR3 in amino acids: CASSNQRLAVLYEQYF. DNA for the CDR3: TGTGCCAGCAGTAACCAGAGGTTAGCGGTGCTGTACGAGCAGTACTTC.

This clonotype was counted many times. V and J are TRBV7-9 and TRBJ1-4; weak D call: TRBD1 (5 bases). Per germline, CDR1 SEHNR and CDR2 FQNEAQ (reference sequence). V was clipped by 5 bases and J by 8 bases, with 12 bases between them. CDR3 length: 13 amino acids. CDR3: CASSAGGDEKLFF. CDR3 bases: TGTGCCAGCAGCGCCGGGGGAGACGAAAAACTGTTTTTT.

This clonotype was found many times. The chain carries TRBV5-5 and TRBJ2-1; D unresolved. The V and J ends lost 0 bases and 8 bases respectively, with 12 bases between them. This CDR3 is 14 amino acids long. Germline CDR1 is SGHKS and CDR2 is YYEKEE (reference sequence). DNA for the CDR3: TGTGCCAGCAGCTTGGGTCACCTAGGCGATGAGCAGTTCTTC. As protein: CASSLGHLGDEQFF.

This clonotype turned up a few times. The chain employs TRBV18 and TRBJ1-2; D is unresolved. The germline gives CDR1 KGHSH, CDR2 LQKENI. The CDR3 covers 15 residues. V gave up 2 bases and J gave up 4 bases, with 14 bases separating them. CDR3 region: CASSPGQSSVYGYTF. The CDR3 bases are TGTGCCAGCTCACCAGGGCAGTCAAGCGTCTATGGCTACACCTTC.

At least ten counts were recorded for this clonotype. The chain joins TRBV24-1 to TRBJ2-3; a weak D match, TRBD2 (6 bases). The germline V gene encodes CDR1 KGHDR and CDR2 SFDVKD. CDR3 length equals 13 residues. The V and J ends lost 9 bases and 0 bases respectively, with 9 bases between them. This CDR3 reads CATGGSSTDTQYF. The CDR3, as DNA: TGTGCCACCGGAGGGTCTAGCACAGATACGCAGTATTTT.

This clonotype is medium-sized within its sample. The chain employs TRBV27 and TRBJ2-1; D is unclear. V lost 5 bases to trimming and J lost 0 bases, with 14 bases between them. Germline loops: CDR1 MNHEY, CDR2 SMNVEV (reference sequence). The CDR3 totals 16 residues. The CDR3 DNA sequence: TGTGCCAGCAGTCCTGACGGTGAAAGCTCCTACAATGAGCAGTTCTTC. Protein: CASSPDGESSYNEQFF.

In this sample, this clonotype turned up many times. The rearrangement links TRBV12-3 or TRBV12-4 to TRBJ2-5, with 9 bases lining up with TRBD1. V lost 1 base to trimming and J lost 4 bases; unmatched junction nucleotides: 7. The CDR3 has 16 residues. CDR3 residues: CASSLGDREWGETQYF. The CDR3 DNA follows: TGTGCCAGCAGTTTAGGGGACAGGGAGTGGGGAGAGACCCAGTACTTC.

This clonotype was counted ten times or more. CDR3 in DNA: TGTGCCAGCAGAATAACAGGGACTGACACTGAAGCTTTCTTT. Encoded protein: CASRITGTDTEAFF. This chain links TRBV6-1 with TRBJ1-1, with D possibly matching TRBD1 (6 bases). Germline lookup yields CDR1 MNHNS and CDR2 SASEGT. This CDR3 has 14 residues. V shed 6 bases and J shed 3 bases, with 14 bases lying between them.

The V call is TRBV7-9, the J call TRBJ2-7; D is unclear. The CDR3 loop spans 14 amino acids. Germline CDR1 SEHNR, CDR2 FQNEAQ (reference sequence). V lost 1 base, J lost 1 base, and 8 bases lay in between. CDR3 amino acids: CASSLDIRSYEQYF. CDR3 nucleotide sequence: TGTGCCAGCAGCTTAGATATCCGGTCCTACGAGCAGTACTTC.

This clonotype was observed at least ten times. A read error may explain this, as a much larger clone is one base away. The chain couples TRBV20-1 to TRBJ1-3; D is undetermined. The CDR3 loop spans 12 amino acids. CDR1 and CDR2 from the germline V gene are DFQATT and SNEGSKA (reference sequence). DNA for the CDR3: TGCAGTGCCGGGCCAGATGGAAAAACCATATATTTT. Its translation is CSAGPDGKTIYF.

This clonotype showed up many times. This chain links TRBV9 with TRBJ2-5; 7 bases match TRBD2. CDR1 SGDLS and CDR2 YYNGEE come from the germline V gene. The CDR3 spans 19 residues. Unmatched junction bases numbered 16, after V lost 0 bases and J lost 2 bases. The CDR3 region is CASSVGLAYHLGGQETQYF. As DNA, the CDR3 is TGTGCCAGCAGCGTAGGTCTCGCATACCATCTCGGGGGGCAAGAGACCCAGTACTTC.

The sample holds many counts of this clonotype. This sequence joins TRBV24-1 and TRBJ2-5, with TRBD1 matching over 10 bases. The germline V gene has CDR1 KGHDR and CDR2 SFDVKD. V lost 5 bases and J lost 2; bases outside the gene matches: 10. The CDR3 runs to 17 residues. CDR3 sequence (DNA): TGTGCCACCAGTGCCCAAGTGGGACAGGGGAATCAAGAGACCCAGTACTTC. Amino acids: CATSAQVGQGNQETQYF.

This clonotype occurred many times. The V and J genes are TRBV10-3 and TRBJ1-2; D uncertain. The length of the CDR3 is 13 residues. Germline V gene lookup returns CDR1 ENHRY and CDR2 SYGVKD. Trimming cost V 2 bases and J 3 bases, with 7 bases left between them. Here the CDR3 reads CAISETEYYGYTF. DNA for the CDR3: TGTGCCATCAGTGAGACGGAGTACTATGGCTACACCTTC.

This clonotype was observed at least ten times. This chain links TRBV7-3 with TRBJ2-3; D perhaps matches TRBD2 (6 bases). The CDR3 has 15 amino acids. Trimming left V 5 bases short and J 4 bases short, with 16 bases between. The germline CDR1 and CDR2 sequences are SGHTA and FQGTGA. CDR3 nucleotide sequence: TGTGCCAGCAGCAGCTATGGCGGGATGGCAGATACGCAGTATTTT. Translated: CASSSYGGMADTQYF. The full variable domain, in which reference TRBV7-3 and TRBJ2-3 provide the parts outside the CDR3, is GAGVSQTPSNKVTEKGKYVELRCDPISGHTALYWYRQSLGQGPEFLIYFQGTGAADDSGLPNDRFFAVRPEGSVSTLKIQRTERGDSAVYLCASSSYGGMADTQYFGPGTRLTVL.

The sample holds many counts of this clonotype. The V and J genes are TRBV7-2 and TRBJ1-5; no definite D call. Looked up from germline, CDR1 is SGHTA and CDR2 is FQGNSA. The length of the CDR3 is 15 residues. Trimming shortened V by 1 base and J by 6 bases, and 13 bases separated the two germline ends. The CDR3 DNA follows: TGTGCCAGCAGCTTAGACGCCATACGGGGTCAGCCCCAGCATTTT. This sequence encodes CASSLDAIRGQPQHF.

This clonotype was recorded a few times. J is TRBJ2-3 and V is TRBV2; possible D gene TRBD2, 5 bases. V lost 8 bases to trimming and J lost 14 bases, with 23 bases between them. Germline V gives CDR1 SNHLY, CDR2 FYNNEI. The CDR3 runs 13 residues. The chain's CDR3 is CASGLRAAEATYF. DNA for the CDR3: TGTGCCAGCGGCCTGAGGGCGGCAGAAGCTACGTATTTT. The full variable domain, rest sourced from reference TRBV2 and TRBJ2-3, is EPEVTQTPSHQVTQMGQEVILRCVPISNHLYFYWYRQILGQKVEFLVSFYNNEISEKSEIFDDQFSVERPDGSNFTLKIRSTKLEDSAMYFCASGLRAAEATYFGPGTRLTVL.

In regard to this clonotype: At one end the junction does not follow the germline gene, possibly because of a read error. The rearrangement links TRBV18 to TRBJ1-5; 9 nucleotides agree with TRBD1. The CDR3 has 14 amino acids. Germline assignment: CDR1 KGHSH and CDR2 LQKENI. CDR3: CASSPDRGNQPQNF. The CDR3 DNA reads as TGTGCCAGCTCCCCCGACAGGGGGAATCAGCCCCAGAATTTT.

The table lists this clonotype with many counts. The chain employs TRBV5-7 and TRBJ2-7, with D unresolved. TRBV5-7 counts as an open reading frame of uncertain function. The CDR3 consists of 16 residues. Trimming removed 2 bases at V and 6 bases at J, with 21 bases between. CDR3 DNA: TGTGCCAGCAGCTTAATCCTACTATCCGGTATTGGCGAGCAGTACTTC. Translated: CASSLILLSGIGEQYF.

Only a few counts were recorded for this clonotype. One end of the junction is discordant with germline, which a read error may explain. The chain joins TRBV20-1 to TRBJ1-5, with TRBD1 identical over 7 bases. The CDR3 sequence is 12 residues long. Per the germline V gene, CDR1 is DFQATT and CDR2 is SNEGSKA (reference sequence). This CDR3 reads CSAKGAAQPQNF. The CDR3 DNA sequence: TGCAGTGCTAAGGGGGCGGCGCAGCCCCAGAATTTT.

This clonotype showed up many times. This chain links TRBV20-1 with TRBJ2-7; 9 bases match TRBD1. CDR1 and CDR2 from the germline V gene are DFQATT and SNEGSKA (reference sequence). V shed 5 bases and J 5 bases; nucleotides not matched to a gene: 16. This CDR3 is built from 16 residues. CDR3 region: CSAAYLDRGGLNEQYF. DNA of the CDR3: TGCAGTGCTGCGTATTTGGACAGGGGAGGACTCAACGAGCAGTACTTC.

Many counts were recorded for this clonotype. This chain connects TRBV10-3 to TRBJ2-7; 9 bases map to TRBD1. The CDR3 is made up of 16 amino acids. Per the germline V gene, CDR1 is ENHRY and CDR2 is SYGVKD. Unmatched junction bases numbered 12, after V lost 7 bases and J lost 2 bases. The CDR3 sequence is CAIKGGQGGRTYEQYF. In nucleotides, the CDR3 is TGTGCCATCAAGGGGGGACAGGGAGGTCGAACCTACGAGCAGTACTTC.

This clonotype came up many times. This rearrangement joins TRBV12-3 or TRBV12-4 to TRBJ1-6; the D is unclear. Trimming removed 6 bases from V and 1 base from J, with 1 base in between. CDR3 length: 12 residues. The chain's CDR3 is CASRSYNSPLHF. The CDR3 region has the DNA TGTGCCAGCAGGTCCTATAATTCACCCCTCCACTTT.

Many counts were recorded for this clonotype. Relative to the germline gene, one junction end is altered; a read error may explain this. The V gene is TRBV7-9, the J gene TRBJ2-1, with 8 positions matching TRBD1. The length of the CDR3 is 16 residues. Germline-derived CDR1 and CDR2 are SEHNR and FQNEAQ (reference sequence). CDR3 bases: TGTGCCAGCAGCACTTGGGGACAGGTGTCCTTCAATGAGCAGTTCTTC. It codes for CASSTWGQVSFNEQFF.

This clonotype has at least ten counts. The V and J genes are TRBV5-5 and TRBJ2-3, with D maybe TRBD1 (5 bases). This CDR3 contains 15 residues. From germline, CDR1 is SGHKS and CDR2 YYEKEE (reference sequence). With 0 bases removed from V and 0 bases from J, the gap between germline ends came to 8 bases. In nucleotides, the CDR3 is TGTGCCAGCAGCTTGGAGGGGCCTAGCACAGATACGCAGTATTTT. Translation gives CASSLEGPSTDTQYF.